This TCR beta chain was recorded in a study of shared clonotypes between healthy human individuals. Genomic DNA belonging to each subset was distributed in equal measure over several immunoSEQ plates. Measured with immunoSEQ multiplex PCR; TCRdb has only the in-frame clones, and not every one. The table has millions of clones, 85% to 95% seen once; the top ten hold 0.1% to 0.15%. With respect to this clone: Its antigen is not known.

This CDR3 contains 13 residues. V gave up 9 bases and J gave up 3 bases; unmatched junction bases: 8. Germline-derived CDR1 and CDR2 are MNHNS and SASEGT. Findings of the study overall: The study found roughly 5% of naive CD4 clonotypes shared across a handful of donors.

The chain has TRBV6-1 and TRBJ2-7; TRBD1 agrees at 7 bases. Input material: naive CD4+ T cells sorted from blood. Sample subset: CD45RA+ positively selected. This TCR was recovered from a man younger than 35 in good health. The CDR3 coding sequence is TGTGCCAGTAATCGGGACAGAAACTACGAGCAGTACTTC. Protein: CASNRDRNYEQYF.